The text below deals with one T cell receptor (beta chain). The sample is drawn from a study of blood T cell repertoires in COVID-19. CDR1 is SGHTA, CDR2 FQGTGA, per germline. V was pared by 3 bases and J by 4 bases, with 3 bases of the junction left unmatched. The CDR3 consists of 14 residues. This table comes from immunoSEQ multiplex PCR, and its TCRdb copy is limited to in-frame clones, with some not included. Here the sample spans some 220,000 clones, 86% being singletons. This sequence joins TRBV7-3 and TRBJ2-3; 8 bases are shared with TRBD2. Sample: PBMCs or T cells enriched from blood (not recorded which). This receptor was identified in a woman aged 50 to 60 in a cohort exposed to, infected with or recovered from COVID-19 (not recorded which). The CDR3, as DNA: TGTGCCAGCAGCTTCGGGGGGGCAGCAGATACGCAGTATTTT. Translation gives CASSFGGAADTQYF.